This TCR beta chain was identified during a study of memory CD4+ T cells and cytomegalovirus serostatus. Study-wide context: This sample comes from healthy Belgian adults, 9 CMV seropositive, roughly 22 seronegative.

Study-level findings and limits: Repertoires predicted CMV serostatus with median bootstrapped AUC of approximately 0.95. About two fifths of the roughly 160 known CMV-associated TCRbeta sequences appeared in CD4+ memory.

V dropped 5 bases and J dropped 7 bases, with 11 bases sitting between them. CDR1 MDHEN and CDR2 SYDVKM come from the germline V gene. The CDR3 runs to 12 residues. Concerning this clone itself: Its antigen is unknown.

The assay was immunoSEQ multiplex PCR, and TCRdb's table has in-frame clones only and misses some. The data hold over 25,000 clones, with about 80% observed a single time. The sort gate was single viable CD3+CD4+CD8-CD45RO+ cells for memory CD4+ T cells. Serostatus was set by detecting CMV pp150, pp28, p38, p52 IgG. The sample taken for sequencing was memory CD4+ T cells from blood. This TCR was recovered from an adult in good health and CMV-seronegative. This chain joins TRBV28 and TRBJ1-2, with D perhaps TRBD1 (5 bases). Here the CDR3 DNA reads TGTGCCAGCAGTACCGGGGGAGGTGGCTACACCTTC. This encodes CASSTGGGGYTF.